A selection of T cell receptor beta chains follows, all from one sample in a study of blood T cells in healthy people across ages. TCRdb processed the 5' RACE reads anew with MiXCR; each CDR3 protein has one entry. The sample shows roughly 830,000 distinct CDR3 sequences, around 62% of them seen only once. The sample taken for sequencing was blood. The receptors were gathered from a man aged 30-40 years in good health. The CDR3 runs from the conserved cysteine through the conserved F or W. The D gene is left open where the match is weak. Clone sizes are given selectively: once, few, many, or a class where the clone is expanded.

CDR3: CASSGTSGGKGQFF; DNA: TGTGCCAGCAGTGGGACTAGTGGGGGGAAGGGGCAGTTCTTC; size: -; J: TRBJ2-1; D: TRBD2; V: TRBV6-4
CDR3: CASSPQRGALQETQYF; DNA: TGTGCCAGCAGCCCACAGAGGGGGGCGCTACAAGAGACCCAGTACTTC; size: -; J: TRBJ2-5; D: -; V: TRBV11-2
CDR3: CSAPPGLGNTGELFF; DNA: TGCAGTGCCCCACCGGGACTAGGGAACACCGGGGAGCTGTTTTTT; size: -; J: TRBJ2-2; D: TRBD2; V: TRBV20-1
CDR3: CASSLAGLARADTQYF; DNA: TGTGCCAGCAGCTTAGCGGGGTTGGCGCGGGCAGATACGCAGTATTTT; size: -; J: TRBJ2-3; D: -; V: TRBV7-8
CDR3: CASSLRRGYTDTQYF; DNA: TGTGCCAGCAGCCTCAGGAGGGGGTACACAGATACGCAGTATTTT; size: -; J: TRBJ2-3; D: -; V: TRBV6-1
CDR3: CSARPSGQGTQYF; DNA: TGCAGTGCTAGACCCAGCGGCCAAGGGACCCAGTACTTC; size: -; J: TRBJ2-5; D: -; V: TRBV20-1
CDR3: CASSWGTGTQETQYF; DNA: TGTGCCAGCAGCTGGGGGACAGGAACCCAAGAGACCCAGTACTTC; size: -; J: TRBJ2-5; D: TRBD1; V: TRBV7-6
CDR3: CASSPGTGRHSPLHF; DNA: TGTGCCAGCTCACCAGGGACGGGGCGGCATTCACCCCTCCACTTT; size: -; J: TRBJ1-6; D: -; V: TRBV18
CDR3: CASSLAGASGGAKNEQFF; DNA: TGCGCCAGCAGCTTGGCAGGAGCTAGCGGGGGGGCCAAAAATGAGCAGTTCTTC; size: -; J: TRBJ2-1; D: TRBD2; V: TRBV5-1
CDR3: CASSYSGTGALGETQYF; DNA: TGTGCCAGCAGTTACTCGGGGACGGGCGCTCTCGGGGAGACCCAGTACTTC; size: -; J: TRBJ2-5; D: -; V: TRBV6-5
CDR3: CSASRLTEETQYF; DNA: TGCAGTGCTAGCCGGCTCACAGAGGAGACCCAGTACTTC; size: -; J: TRBJ2-5; D: -; V: TRBV20-1
CDR3: CASSQMYRGQGYEQYF; DNA: TGCGCCAGCAGCCAAATGTACCGCGGTCAGGGCTACGAGCAGTACTTC; size: -; J: TRBJ2-7; D: -; V: TRBV4-3
CDR3: CASSMGWYGYTF; DNA: TGTGCCAGCAGTATGGGTTGGTATGGCTACACCTTC; size: -; J: TRBJ1-2; D: -; V: TRBV12-3/TRBV12-4
CDR3: CSAIASNQPQHF; DNA: TGCAGTGCTATAGCTAGCAATCAGCCCCAGCATTTT; size: -; J: TRBJ1-5; D: -; V: TRBV20-1
CDR3: CASSRGQEGSGANVLTF; DNA: TGCGCCAGCAGCCGCGGACAGGAGGGGTCTGGGGCCAACGTCCTGACTTTC; size: few; J: TRBJ2-6; D: -; V: TRBV5-1
CDR3: CASSFSGTPRGETQYF; DNA: TGCGCCAGCAGCTTCTCCGGGACACCTCGGGGAGAGACCCAGTACTTC; size: -; J: TRBJ2-5; D: -; V: TRBV5-1
CDR3: CASSSNTQGREQFF; DNA: TGTGCCAGCAGTTCCAACACCCAGGGCAGAGAGCAGTTCTTC; size: -; J: TRBJ2-1; D: -; V: TRBV6-2/TRBV6-3
CDR3: CASSLVGAGRDTQYF; DNA: TGTGCCAGCAGCTTAGTCGGTGCGGGGAGAGATACGCAGTATTTT; size: -; J: TRBJ2-3; D: -; V: TRBV7-8
CDR3: CASSPPLAGLSDTQYF; DNA: TGCGCCAGCAGCCCTCCTCTAGCGGGGTTGTCAGATACGCAGTATTTT; size: -; J: TRBJ2-3; D: TRBD2; V: TRBV5-1
CDR3: CASSTYRGITEAFF; DNA: TGTGCCAGCAGCACGTACAGGGGGATCACTGAAGCTTTCTTT; size: -; J: TRBJ1-1; D: TRBD1; V: TRBV7-2
CDR3: CASRPRPGTSPTDTQYF; DNA: TGTGCCAGCAGACCACGCCCCGGGACTAGCCCCACAGATACGCAGTATTTT; size: -; J: TRBJ2-3; D: TRBD2; V: TRBV6-1
CDR3: CASSLPDRYEQFF; DNA: TGTGCCAGCAGTCTACCGGACCGGTATGAGCAGTTCTTC; size: few; J: TRBJ2-1; D: -; V: TRBV6-2/TRBV6-3
CDR3: CASSLDTGTGIQPQHF; DNA: TGCGCCAGCAGCTTAGATACCGGGACAGGGATTCAGCCCCAGCATTTT; size: -; J: TRBJ1-5; D: TRBD1; V: TRBV5-1
CDR3: CASSLIRATDNSPLHF; DNA: TGTGCCAGCAGCTTAATTCGGGCTACGGATAATTCACCCCTCCACTTT; size: few; J: TRBJ1-6; D: -; V: TRBV7-2
CDR3: CSATAGVSGANVLAF; DNA: TGCAGTGCTACAGCAGGGGTTTCTGGGGCCAACGTCCTGGCTTTC; size: -; J: TRBJ2-6; D: -; V: TRBV20-1
CDR3: CASSQASRDTYQETQYF; DNA: TGTGCCAGCAGCCAAGCTTCGCGGGACACCTACCAAGAGACCCAGTACTTC; size: -; J: TRBJ2-5; D: -; V: TRBV3-1
CDR3: CASSLGHGATDTQYF; DNA: TGTGCCAGCAGCCTTGGTCACGGGGCCACAGATACGCAGTATTTT; size: -; J: TRBJ2-3; D: -; V: TRBV12-3/TRBV12-4
CDR3: CASSLVTGTSADTQYF; DNA: TGCGCCAGCAGCTTGGTCACCGGGACTAGCGCAGATACGCAGTATTTT; size: -; J: TRBJ2-3; D: TRBD2; V: TRBV5-1
CDR3: CASSLTGTPNSYNEQFF; DNA: TGTGCCAGCAGCTTAACAGGGACACCGAACTCCTACAATGAGCAGTTCTTC; size: -; J: TRBJ2-1; D: -; V: TRBV11-2
CDR3: CASSESGGTVNNEQFF; DNA: TGTGCCAGCAGTGAAAGCGGCGGGACAGTAAACAATGAGCAGTTCTTC; size: few; J: TRBJ2-1; D: -; V: TRBV6-1
CDR3: CASSEELPITDTQYF; DNA: TGTGCCAGCAGTGAAGAACTACCGATCACAGATACGCAGTATTTT; size: -; J: TRBJ2-3; D: -; V: TRBV2
CDR3: CASSLIQRGKETQYF; DNA: TGTGCCAGCAGCCTAATCCAGCGGGGGAAAGAGACCCAGTACTTC; size: -; J: TRBJ2-5; D: TRBD2; V: TRBV3-1
CDR3: CASSPRDSYYNEQFF; DNA: TGTGCCAGCAGCCCCCGGGACTCCTACTACAATGAGCAGTTCTTC; size: -; J: TRBJ2-1; D: -; V: TRBV7-3
CDR3: CSVDLSGTSGTYEQYF; DNA: TGCAGCGTTGACCTCTCCGGGACTAGCGGAACCTACGAGCAGTACTTC; size: -; J: TRBJ2-7; D: TRBD2; V: TRBV29-1
CDR3: CASSIQGGRTEAFF; DNA: TGCGCCAGCAGCATACAGGGAGGAAGAACTGAAGCTTTCTTT; size: -; J: TRBJ1-1; D: -; V: TRBV5-1
CDR3: CASSPEGLIHEQFF; DNA: TGTGCCAGCTCACCAGAGGGTCTTATCCATGAGCAGTTCTTC; size: once; J: TRBJ2-1; D: -; V: TRBV18
CDR3: CSAGDDGYEQYF; DNA: TGCAGTGCTGGAGATGACGGCTACGAGCAGTACTTC; size: -; J: TRBJ2-7; D: -; V: TRBV20-1
CDR3: CATGRTEYQETQYF; DNA: TGTGCGACTGGTAGAACAGAGTACCAAGAGACCCAGTACTTC; size: -; J: TRBJ2-5; D: -; V: TRBV2
CDR3: CASSSPGTGLYEAFF; DNA: TGTGCCAGCAGTTCCCCGGGGACAGGGCTATATGAAGCTTTCTTT; size: -; J: TRBJ1-1; D: TRBD1; V: TRBV28
CDR3: CASSYGGGTQETQYF; DNA: TGTGCCAGCAGTTACGGGGGGGGCACCCAAGAGACCCAGTACTTC; size: -; J: TRBJ2-5; D: -; V: TRBV6-5
CDR3: CSANLARRGMYNEQFF; DNA: TGCAGTGCCAATCTCGCGCGGAGGGGAATGTACAATGAGCAGTTCTTC; size: -; J: TRBJ2-1; D: -; V: TRBV20-1
CDR3: CSARGDRTGETQYF; DNA: TGCAGTGCTAGAGGGGACAGGACGGGGGAGACCCAGTACTTC; size: -; J: TRBJ2-5; D: TRBD1; V: TRBV20-1
CDR3: CASSQDASGDSTDTQYF; DNA: TGCGCCAGCAGCCAAGATGCTAGCGGGGACAGCACAGATACGCAGTATTTT; size: -; J: TRBJ2-3; D: TRBD2; V: TRBV4-3
CDR3: CASSSRATEAFF; DNA: TGTGCCAGCAGCTCAAGGGCAACTGAAGCTTTCTTT; size: few; J: TRBJ1-1; D: -; V: TRBV3-1